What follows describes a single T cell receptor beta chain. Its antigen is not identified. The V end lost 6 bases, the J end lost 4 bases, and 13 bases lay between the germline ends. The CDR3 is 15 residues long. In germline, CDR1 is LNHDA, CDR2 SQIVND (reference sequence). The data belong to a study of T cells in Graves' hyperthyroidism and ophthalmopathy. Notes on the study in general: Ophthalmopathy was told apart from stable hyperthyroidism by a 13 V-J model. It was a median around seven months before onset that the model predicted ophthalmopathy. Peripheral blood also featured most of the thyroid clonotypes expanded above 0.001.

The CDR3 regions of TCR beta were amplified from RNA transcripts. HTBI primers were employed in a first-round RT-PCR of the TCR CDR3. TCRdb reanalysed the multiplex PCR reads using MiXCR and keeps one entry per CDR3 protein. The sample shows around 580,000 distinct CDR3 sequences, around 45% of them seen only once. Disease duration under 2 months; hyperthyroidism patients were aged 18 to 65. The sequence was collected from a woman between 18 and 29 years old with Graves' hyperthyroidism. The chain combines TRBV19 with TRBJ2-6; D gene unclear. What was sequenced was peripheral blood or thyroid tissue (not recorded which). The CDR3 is CASRDLQTGANVLTF. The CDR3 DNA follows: TGTGCCAGTAGGGACCTTCAGACAGGGGCCAACGTCCTGACTTTC.